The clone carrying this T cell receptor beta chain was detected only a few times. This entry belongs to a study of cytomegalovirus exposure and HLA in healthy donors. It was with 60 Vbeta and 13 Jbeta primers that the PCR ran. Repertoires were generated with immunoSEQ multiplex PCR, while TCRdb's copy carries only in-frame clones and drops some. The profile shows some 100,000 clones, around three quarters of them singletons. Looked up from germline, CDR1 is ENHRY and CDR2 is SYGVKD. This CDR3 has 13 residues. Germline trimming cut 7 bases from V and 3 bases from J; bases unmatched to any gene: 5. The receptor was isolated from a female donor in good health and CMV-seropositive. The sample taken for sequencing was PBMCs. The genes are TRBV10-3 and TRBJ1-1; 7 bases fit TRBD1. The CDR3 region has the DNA TGTGCCATCACAAAGGGGGCGGACACTGAAGCTTTCTTT. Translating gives CAITKGADTEAFF.